This TCR beta chain was recorded in a study of blood T cell repertoires in COVID-19. Across the whole study: PBMCs, B-cell-depleted T cells, or T cells were the source of the cDNA or gDNA that made up the material.

The CDR3 has 13 residues. Germline V lookup: CDR1 SEHNR, CDR2 FQNEAQ (reference sequence). Trimming shortened V by 1 base and J by 5 bases, and 8 bases separated the two germline ends. Enrolled through a virtual design, the participants were between about 18 and 89 years of age and came from fewer than 30 US areas. Researchers sorted participants into cohorts using their self-reported clinical history. This table comes from immunoSEQ multiplex PCR, and its TCRdb copy is limited to in-frame clones, with some not included. The data show over 200,000 clones, roughly 90% seen once. This clone has just one count.

The source is a man between 18 and 35 years old with acute COVID-19. This chain connects TRBV7-9 to TRBJ1-1; D ambiguous. Sequenced material: PBMCs or T cells enriched from blood (not recorded which). The CDR3 bases are TGTGCCAGCAGCTTAGGGGAGGTGACTGAAGCTTTCTTT. Amino acids: CASSLGEVTEAFF.